The 4 T cell receptor beta chains below come from one sample, sequenced in a study of T-cell reconstitution after alpha-beta-depleted transplantation in children (TCRdb year 2016). Libraries were prepared through PCR. The sequencing machine was an Illumina HiSeq 2500. To normalize quantification of the TCRbeta repertoire, the TCR libraries were built with molecular barcoding that relied on unique molecular identifiers. The public reads were run again by TCRdb, first through fastp at Q25 and then through MiXCR, and only productive beta chains were kept. Rows merge per CDR3 protein into single entries with the most common DNA and genes. The sample data list about 20,000 distinct CDR3 sequences, and 9.5% to 13% of these were observed just once. The ten largest clones take up about 23% of the sample. The sequencing here drew on PBMCs from the stem cell graft donor, taken from the stem cell graft. The receptor set was obtained from a human donor who donated a stem cell graft to a child with chronic granulomatous disease.

The chain joins TRBV12-3 or TRBV12-4 to TRBJ2-1; perhaps D is TRBD1 or TRBD2 (5 bases each). CDR3 length: 14 amino acids. The V end lost 3 bases, the J end lost 4 bases, and 10 bases lay between the germline ends. This CDR3 is CASSFGTAYNEQFF. The CDR3, as DNA: TGTGCCAGCAGTTTTGGGACGGCATACAATGAGCAGTTCTTC.

This clonotype was recorded many times. CDR3 sequence reads: CASTLAGNTEAFF. The CDR3 nucleotides read TGTGCCAGCACTCTGGCCGGGAACACTGAAGCTTTCTTT. The chain uses TRBV28 and TRBJ1-1; D remains ambiguous. The length of the CDR3 is 13 residues. Trimming left V 7 bases short and J 1 base short, with 10 bases between. Germline CDR1 is MDHEN and CDR2 is SYDVKM.

This clonotype showed up many times. A much larger clone lies a single base off, so this may be a read error. The genes are TRBV3-1 and TRBJ2-2; perhaps TRBD2 as D (6 bases). The CDR3 runs to 15 residues. CDR1 LGHDT and CDR2 YNNKEL come from the germline V gene (reference sequence). The V end was cut by 7 bases, the J end by 4 bases, with 16 bases between. The CDR3 reads CASTLGPGGTGELFF. The DNA for the CDR3 is TGTGCCAGCACCCTCGGGCCCGGGGGCACCGGGGAGCTGTTTTTT.

This clonotype was detected many times. The rearrangement uses TRBV6-1 and TRBJ1-1; D remains unclear. The V end was cut by 6 bases, the J end by 1 base, with 9 bases between. This CDR3 spans 13 amino acids. CDR1 is MNHNS, CDR2 SASEGT, per germline. The CDR3: CASSPRGNTEAFF. The CDR3 region has the DNA TGTGCCAGCAGCCCAAGAGGGAACACTGAAGCTTTCTTT.